The 17 T cell receptor beta chains below come from one sample, sequenced in a study of monozygotic twins with inflammatory bowel disease. From its re-call of the 5' RACE reads, TCRdb lists each CDR3 protein once, without DNA. Its table lists 110,000 to 150,000 distinct CDR3 sequences. Sequenced sample: blood. The origin of the receptors is a human donor with ulcerative colitis or Crohn's disease, or a healthy co-twin of an affected twin (not recorded which).

The gene calls are TRBV12-3 or TRBV12-4 and TRBJ2-3; TCRdb gives TRBD1 as the D gene, but with no DNA this cannot be confirmed. This CDR3 region has 17 residues. The CDR3 spells CASSLRSQGVLPDTQYF.

The V and J genes are TRBV5-4 and TRBJ1-2; TCRdb names TRBD1, which stays unverified in the absence of DNA. The CDR3 covers 15 residues. Germline V gene data show CDR1 as SGHNT and CDR2 as YYREEE (reference sequence). The CDR3 reads CASSAGQPANYGYTF.

This rearrangement joins TRBV24-1 to TRBJ2-2. This CDR3 region has 16 residues. From germline, CDR1 is KGHDR and CDR2 SFDVKD. The CDR3 region is CATSDSTHWGTGELFF.

The chain joins TRBV20-1 to TRBJ2-5. Germline values: CDR1 DFQATT, CDR2 SNEGSKA (reference sequence). This CDR3 is 12 amino acids long. This CDR3 is CSVHRSLGTQYF.

The rearrangement links TRBV5-1 to TRBJ2-7; the D gene TCRdb calls, TRBD1, cannot be checked with no DNA. The CDR3 extends over 16 amino acids. Germline V gene data show CDR1 as SGHRS and CDR2 as YFSETQ. The CDR3 spells CASSLAPGQGSYEQYF. Combining the CDR3 with reference TRBV5-1 and TRBJ2-7 gives the whole variable domain KAGVTQTPRYLIKTRGQQVTLSCSPISGHRSVSWYQQTPGQGLQFLFEYFSETQRNKGNFPGRFSGRQFSNSRSEMNVSTLELGDSALYLCASSLAPGQGSYEQYFGPGTRLTVT.

J is TRBJ2-1 and V is TRBV2. Germline loops: CDR1 SNHLY, CDR2 FYNNEI. The CDR3 is 13 residues long. The CDR3 loop reads CASSAEWANEQFF.

The chain is built from TRBV7-9 and TRBJ2-7; TCRdb names TRBD1, which stays unverified in the absence of DNA. The germline V gene encodes CDR1 SEHNR and CDR2 FQNEAQ (reference sequence). This CDR3 region has 15 residues. The CDR3 region is CASSPGEDPYYEQYF.

This chain joins TRBV7-3 and TRBJ1-1; the D call of TRBD1 rests on TCRdb alone, since no DNA is present to check it. The CDR3 is 14 amino acids. Germline values: CDR1 SGHTA, CDR2 FQGTGA. This CDR3 reads CASSLLGANTEAFF.

CDR3: CAIRIGTGEAYGYTF. V usage is TRBV10-3 and J usage is TRBJ1-2; TCRdb returns TRBD1, unconfirmable since there is no DNA. This CDR3 is 15 amino acids long. Per germline, CDR1 ENHRY and CDR2 SYGVKD.

The chain uses TRBV5-1 and TRBJ2-7; with no DNA, the TCRdb D assignment of TRBD2 cannot be verified. The CDR3 is made up of 15 amino acids. CDR1 SGHRS and CDR2 YFSETQ come from the germline V gene. CDR3 protein: CASSEGLAGTYELYF.

J is TRBJ2-1 and V is TRBV5-1. Germline CDR1 is SGHRS and CDR2 is YFSETQ. This CDR3 spans 14 amino acids. The CDR3 spells CASSLTGSYNEQFF. The whole variable domain, remainder taken from reference TRBV5-1 and TRBJ2-1, is KAGVTQTPRYLIKTRGQQVTLSCSPISGHRSVSWYQQTPGQGLQFLFEYFSETQRNKGNFPGRFSGRQFSNSRSEMNVSTLELGDSALYLCASSLTGSYNEQFFGPGTRLTVL.

The V call is TRBV14, the J call TRBJ2-7; TCRdb's D call of TRBD2 is untestable without DNA. Germline loops: CDR1 SGHDN, CDR2 FVKESK. This CDR3 spans 15 amino acids. This CDR3 is CASSQGGTLGYEQYF. The whole variable domain, filled in from reference TRBV14 and TRBJ2-7, reads EAGVTQFPSHSVIEKGQTVTLRCDPISGHDNLYWYRRVMGKEIKFLLHFVKESKQDESGMPNNRFLAERTGGTYSTLKVQPAELEDSGVYFCASSQGGTLGYEQYFGPGTRLTVT.

J is TRBJ1-1 and V is TRBV5-1; TCRdb indicates TRBD1, and absent DNA this call remains unverified. Germline V gene data show CDR1 as SGHRS and CDR2 as YFSETQ. The CDR3 totals 16 residues. CDR3 residues: CASSGGDRVMNTEAFF.

This chain uses TRBV20-1 with TRBJ2-7; there is no DNA to check the TCRdb D call of TRBD2. The CDR3 runs 14 residues. In germline, CDR1 is DFQATT, CDR2 SNEGSKA (reference sequence). The CDR3 loop is CSAPRLAGSYEQYF.

The V and J genes are TRBV15 and TRBJ1-5; no DNA is available, so the TRBD1 call from TCRdb remains unchecked. The length of the CDR3 is 19 residues. Germline V gene data show CDR1 as LNHNV and CDR2 as YYDKDF (reference sequence). The CDR3 reads CATSRDPLGPGRSNQPQHF.

The rearrangement links TRBV5-6 to TRBJ1-5; the TCRdb D gene call, TRBD1, has no DNA to confirm it. This CDR3 is built from 19 residues. Germline assignment: CDR1 SGHDT and CDR2 YYEEEE. The CDR3 sequence: CASSLAFGVPDRADQPQHF.

The chain joins TRBV29-1 to TRBJ1-2. The CDR3 sequence is 11 residues long. Germline CDR1 SQVTM, CDR2 ANQGSEA. The CDR3 sequence is CSAQRIYGYTF.